Listed here are 25 T cell receptor beta chains from one sample, sequenced in a study of OX40 agonist ivuxolimab in advanced cancers. Method: immunoSEQ multiplex PCR; TCRdb's copy keeps in-frame clones and lacks some. This sample has around 50,000 clones, with approximately 90% found just once. The starting material was CD4+ or CD8+ T cells sorted from blood, obtained in a trial of the OX40 agonist ivuxolimab. These receptors originate from an adult with an advanced solid tumor such as melanoma, head and neck, liver or kidney cancer.

This sequence joins TRBV28 and TRBJ2-3; a weak D match, TRBD2 (6 bases). V lost 10 bases, J lost 2 bases, and 10 bases lay in between. Germline CDR1 and CDR2: MDHEN and SYDVKM. The CDR3 extends over 12 amino acids. The CDR3 loop is CATGGPTDTQYF. As DNA, the CDR3 is TGTGCCACCGGGGGACCCACAGATACGCAGTATTTT.

The V and J genes are TRBV10-3 and TRBJ2-7; 11 nucleotides align to TRBD1. V lost 4 bases and J lost 3; bases outside the gene matches: 8. The CDR3 sequence is 16 residues long. The germline gives CDR1 ENHRY, CDR2 SYGVKD. CDR3 bases: TGTGCCATCAGTGGGAGGACAGGGGGCAGCGACTACGAGCAGTACTTC. Its translation is CAISGRTGGSDYEQYF.

J is TRBJ2-3 and V is TRBV9; TRBD1 might be the D (5 bases). Germline-derived CDR1 and CDR2 are SGDLS and YYNGEE. Trimming cost V 1 base and J 0 bases, with 12 bases left between them. The CDR3 contains 16 residues. CDR3 protein: CASSVFLGASTDTQYF. CDR3 coding DNA: TGTGCCAGCAGCGTATTCCTAGGGGCCAGCACAGATACGCAGTATTTT.

The chain employs TRBV7-8 and TRBJ2-3; unclear D gene. The CDR3 loop spans 16 amino acids. Germline-derived CDR1 and CDR2 are SGHVS and FQNEAQ. V lost 2 bases to trimming and J lost 0 bases, with 12 bases between them. Written as DNA, the CDR3 is TGTGCCAGCAGCTTATTAGGCGGTGTAAGCACAGATACGCAGTATTTT. It encodes CASSLLGGVSTDTQYF. Full variable domain (outside the CDR3, taken from reference TRBV7-8 and TRBJ2-3): GAGVSQSPRYKVAKRGQDVALRCDPISGHVSLFWYQQALGQGPEFLTYFQNEAQLDKSGLPSDRFFAERPEGSVSTLKIQRTQQEDSAVYLCASSLLGGVSTDTQYFGPGTRLTVL.

This sequence joins TRBV9 and TRBJ2-3; 7 bases map to TRBD1. The ends lost 4 bases at V and 6 bases at J; junction bases unmatched: 23. The CDR3 runs 19 residues. The germline V gene encodes CDR1 SGDLS and CDR2 YYNGEE. Here the CDR3 reads CASSTPLSGGQPPPDTQYF. In DNA, the CDR3 is TGTGCCAGCAGCACACCTCTCTCAGGGGGACAGCCTCCCCCGGATACGCAGTATTTT.

V gene TRBV27 combines with J gene TRBJ1-2; D may be TRBD1 (5 bases). Trimming cost V 7 bases and J 8 bases, with 14 bases left between them. From germline, CDR1 is MNHEY and CDR2 SMNVEV (reference sequence). There are 12 residues in the CDR3. The DNA for the CDR3 is TGTGCCAGCAAGGGTCAGGGTGGCGGCTACACCTTC. This sequence encodes CASKGQGGGYTF.

The chain links TRBV6-6 to TRBJ1-1; TRBD1 might be the D (5 bases). Germline V CDR1 and CDR2: MNHNY, SVGAGI (reference sequence). The V end lost 5 bases, the J end lost 12 bases, and 16 bases lay between the germline ends. The CDR3 covers 12 residues. The CDR3 region is CASSIAGKRSFF. CDR3 DNA: TGTGCCAGCAGTATCGCAGGGAAAAGGTCTTTCTTT.

V and J are TRBV28 and TRBJ1-1; 9 bases are shared with TRBD1. The ends lost 1 base at V and 11 bases at J; junction bases unmatched: 8. CDR1 and CDR2 (germline): MDHEN, SYDVKM. This CDR3 is 14 amino acids long. The CDR3 region has the DNA TGTGCCAGCAGTTTATCTGGGACAGGGAGGGACGCTTTCTTT. It translates to CASSLSGTGRDAFF.

V gene TRBV6-5 combines with J gene TRBJ1-1, with D perhaps matching TRBD1 (6 bases). V shed 4 bases and J shed 10 bases, with 22 bases lying between them. CDR3 length equals 15 residues. Germline V CDR1 and CDR2: MNHEY, SVGAGI. The CDR3 DNA reads TGTGCCAGCAGTTCCCGATCCCCGGGACACGCCGGAGCTTTCTTT. It encodes CASSSRSPGHAGAFF.

The chain employs TRBV27 and TRBJ1-2, with a weak D call TRBD1 (6 bases). Germline loops: CDR1 MNHEY, CDR2 SMNVEV (reference sequence). The CDR3 runs 15 residues. V lost 4 bases to trimming and J lost 6 bases, with 18 bases between them. This CDR3 is CASSSYREGQNGYTF. DNA for the CDR3: TGTGCCAGCAGTTCCTACAGGGAGGGTCAAAATGGCTACACCTTC.

The V call is TRBV10-2, the J call TRBJ2-7, with 7 nucleotides matching TRBD1. The germline V gene encodes CDR1 WSHSY and CDR2 SAAADI. This CDR3 comprises 15 residues. V lost 9 bases and J lost 1; bases outside the gene matches: 12. The CDR3 region is CASTFRDSESYEQYF. In DNA, the CDR3 is TGCGCCAGTACTTTCCGGGACAGCGAATCCTACGAGCAGTACTTC.

The J gene is TRBJ2-1, the V gene TRBV5-1, with D unclear. The CDR3 is 11 amino acids. Germline CDR1 and CDR2: SGHRS and YFSETQ. V was cut by 4 bases and J by 11 bases, with 10 bases left in between. This chain's CDR3 is CASSPDNKQFF. Here the CDR3 DNA reads TGCGCCAGCAGCCCAGATAATAAGCAGTTCTTC.

The sample holds a few counts of this clone. The chain joins TRBV6-1 to TRBJ2-7; D gene unclear. V lost 6 bases, J lost 4 bases, and 10 bases lay in between. CDR1 is MNHNS, CDR2 SASEGT, per germline. CDR3 length: 12 residues. The CDR3 here is CASRWTDYEQYF. The CDR3 region has the DNA TGTGCCAGCAGATGGACGGATTACGAGCAGTACTTC.

J is TRBJ2-1 and V is TRBV30; a possible D gene is TRBD2 (5 bases). CDR1 is GTSNPN, CDR2 SVGIG, per germline (reference sequence). CDR3 size: 14 residues. V lost 4 bases and J 3 bases, leaving 13 bases between the germline ends. CDR3 in DNA: TGTGCCTGGACGAAGCTAGCAGACTACAATGAGCAGTTCTTC. It codes for CAWTKLADYNEQFF.

The genes are TRBV19 and TRBJ2-1, with D possibly being TRBD2 (6 bases). The CDR3 runs 15 residues. The germline V gene encodes CDR1 LNHDA and CDR2 SQIVND (reference sequence). Trimming removed 6 bases from V and 4 bases from J, with 16 bases in between. CDR3 loop: CASSPAGTSYNEQFF. CDR3 DNA sequence: TGTGCCAGTAGCCCGGCCGGGACTTCATACAATGAGCAGTTCTTC.

This clone was seen just once. Germline and junction disagree at one end, which may indicate a read error. The V gene is TRBV5-1, the J gene TRBJ2-1, with 8 bases that match TRBD1. In germline, CDR1 is SGHRS, CDR2 YFSETQ. There are 15 residues in the CDR3. Written as DNA, the CDR3 is TGCGCCAGCAGCTTAGGACAGGGATCCTCCAATGAGCAGTTCTTC. The encoded protein is CASSLGQGSSNEQFF. Combining the CDR3 with reference TRBV5-1 and TRBJ2-1 gives the whole variable domain KAGVTQTPRYLIKTRGQQVTLSCSPISGHRSVSWYQQTPGQGLQFLFEYFSETQRNKGNFPGRFSGRQFSNSRSEMNVSTLELGDSALYLCASSLGQGSSNEQFFGPGTRLTVL.

This chain uses TRBV4-2 with TRBJ2-5, with D unresolved. The CDR3 is 13 residues long. CDR1 and CDR2 from the germline V gene are LGHNA and YNFKEQ. Trimming shortened V by 5 bases and J by 5 bases, and 12 bases separated the two germline ends. CDR3 sequence reads: CASSIGSMETQYF. The CDR3 DNA sequence: TGTGCCAGCAGCATCGGAAGCATGGAGACCCAGTACTTC.

As for this clone: The identical CDR3 is also encoded by other nucleotide sequences in the sample. The chain carries TRBV27 and TRBJ2-1; unclear D gene. Germline CDR1 is MNHEY and CDR2 is SMNVEV (reference sequence). V was cut by 2 bases and J by 4 bases, with 9 bases left in between. The CDR3 contains 14 residues. For the CDR3, the DNA is TGTGCCAGCAGTTTAGCGGCTGGGTACAATGAGCAGTTCTTC. Its translation: CASSLAAGYNEQFF.

CDR3 region: CASSEVIGGTPPLHF. CDR3 bases: TGTGCCAGCAGCGAAGTCATAGGGGGCACTCCACCCCTCCACTTT. The V and J genes are TRBV4-2 and TRBJ1-6; 7 nucleotides align to TRBD1. Trimming at V came to 5 bases and at J to 11 bases, leaving 12 bases not matched to a gene. Germline V CDR1 and CDR2: LGHNA, YNFKEQ. The CDR3 extends over 15 amino acids.

The genes are TRBV7-2 and TRBJ2-1; D remains unclear. CDR1 and CDR2 from the germline V gene are SGHTA and FQGNSA. The CDR3 consists of 14 residues. Deletions cut 1 base from V and 4 bases from J, with 8 bases between. The CDR3 reads CASSLEVGYNEQFF. The CDR3 DNA reads TGTGCCAGCAGCTTAGAGGTGGGGTACAATGAGCAGTTCTTC.

The chain recombines TRBV2 with TRBJ2-7; D perhaps matches TRBD2 (7 bases). Per germline, CDR1 SNHLY and CDR2 FYNNEI. The CDR3 has 13 amino acids. With 8 bases removed from V and 0 bases from J, the gap between germline ends came to 11 bases. The CDR3 spells CASRGAYSYEQYF. CDR3 coding DNA: TGTGCCAGCCGGGGGGCTTACTCCTACGAGCAGTACTTC.

This chain connects TRBV7-2 to TRBJ2-6; D call uncertain. V was cut by 9 bases and J by 4 bases, with 13 bases left in between. Germline values: CDR1 SGHTA, CDR2 FQGNSA. CDR3 length equals 14 residues. CDR3 sequence (DNA): TGTGCCAGAGGAACGGGTTCCGGGGCCAACGTCCTGACTTTC. It codes for CARGTGSGANVLTF.

The V gene is TRBV6-5, the J gene TRBJ1-1, with TRBD1 as a possible D gene (6 bases). Germline assignment: CDR1 MNHEY and CDR2 SVGAGI. V was trimmed by 6 bases and J by 2 bases, leaving 10 bases between them. The CDR3 covers 13 residues. CDR3 coding DNA: TGTGCCAGCAGAACGGGGGCCAACACTGAAGCTTTCTTT. This sequence encodes CASRTGANTEAFF.

This chain joins TRBV5-6 and TRBJ1-6; TRBD1 might be the D (6 bases). Trimming cost V 5 bases and J 8 bases, with 14 bases left between them. CDR1 and CDR2 (germline): SGHDT, YYEEEE. CDR3 length: 14 residues. Here the CDR3 reads CASSRDTGYSPLHF. CDR3 sequence (DNA): TGTGCCAGCAGTAGGGACACGGGTTATTCACCCCTCCACTTT.

The chain recombines TRBV14 with TRBJ2-1; D is unresolved. This CDR3 comprises 11 residues. The germline CDR1 and CDR2 sequences are SGHDN and FVKESK. V shed 5 bases and J shed 3 bases, with 2 bases lying between them. CDR3 sequence: CASSYYNEQFF. The DNA for the CDR3 is TGTGCCAGCAGCTACTACAATGAGCAGTTCTTC.